This T cell receptor beta chain was recorded in a study of T cells in Graves' hyperthyroidism and ophthalmopathy. General observations from the study: Stable hyperthyroidism and ophthalmopathy were separated using 13 V-J signatures. In blood, most of the thyroid clonotypes expanded above 0.001 were also present.

Over 18 months, lack of ophthalmopathy progression marked Graves' hyperthyroidism as stable. Diagnoses rested on clinical symptoms, serum thyroxine and TRAb, thyroid ultrasound and orbital computed tomography. This clonotype was seen ten or more times. Antigen unknown. The germline V and J ends were trimmed by 3 bases and 1 base, with 6 bases remaining between them. The CDR3 consists of 13 residues. Germline V gene sequence: CDR1 DFQATT, CDR2 SNEGSKA (reference sequence). TCR beta CDR3 regions were amplified from RNA. TCR CDR3 regions were first amplified by RT-PCR with HTBI primers. MiXCR, applied by TCRdb to the multiplex PCR reads, yields one record per CDR3 protein. The data hold a few hundred thousand distinct CDR3 sequences, with 46% observed a single time.

The sequenced sample consisted of peripheral blood or thyroid tissue (not recorded which). The rearrangement uses TRBV20-1 and TRBJ2-2, with D unresolved. This sequence was found in a woman younger than 30 with Graves' hyperthyroidism. Here the CDR3 DNA reads TGCAGTGCTAGTCGGTTGAACACCGGGGAGCTGTTTTTT. Translating it yields CSASRLNTGELFF.